A single sample gave rise to the 21 T cell receptor beta chains below, sequenced in a study of blood T cell repertoires in COVID-19. The method was immunoSEQ multiplex PCR; TCRdb's version includes in-frame clones alone and lacks a portion of them. The sample includes tens of thousands of clones, 75% to 90% of them seen just once. Source material: peripheral blood. These receptors all stem from a man of 80 years or more with acute or convalescent COVID-19.

The chain combines TRBV28 with TRBJ2-3; unclear D gene. Per germline, CDR1 MDHEN and CDR2 SYDVKM. The CDR3 has 12 amino acids. V shed 4 bases and J shed 4 bases, with 6 bases lying between them. The CDR3 here is CASSSRSDTQYF. For the CDR3, the DNA is TGTGCCAGCAGTTCCAGGTCAGATACGCAGTATTTT.

This chain connects TRBV6-6 to TRBJ1-2; possible D gene TRBD1, 6 bases. CDR3 length: 15 residues. Trimming pared 7 bases from V and 0 bases from J, leaving 15 bases between. Looked up from germline, CDR1 is MNHNY and CDR2 is SVGAGI (reference sequence). CDR3 sequence (DNA): TGTGCCAGCACCCTCGACAGGAAAGCTAACTATGGCTACACCTTC. Its protein product is CASTLDRKANYGYTF.

The chain joins TRBV6-5 to TRBJ2-5, with 10 nucleotides matching TRBD2. The germline V gene encodes CDR1 MNHEY and CDR2 SVGAGI. Trimming removed 0 bases from V and 6 bases from J; junction bases left unmatched: 4. The CDR3 consists of 15 residues. CDR3 sequence: CASSYSTSGLKTQYF. The CDR3 DNA is TGTGCCAGCAGTTACTCGACTAGCGGGTTAAAGACCCAGTACTTC.

Here the CDR3 reads CASSPQGGSAGNTIYF. As DNA, the CDR3 is TGTGCCAGCTCACCCCAAGGGGGCTCCGCTGGAAACACCATATATTTT. The gene calls are TRBV18 and TRBJ1-3; 7 bases align to TRBD1. Trimming took 3 bases from V and 2 from J; bases not matched to a gene: 7. Germline assignment: CDR1 KGHSH and CDR2 LQKENI. The CDR3 has 16 residues.

CDR3 nucleotide sequence: TGTGCCAGCAGCGTAGGACTAGCGGGAGTCGCCTACGAGCAGTACTTC. Protein: CASSVGLAGVAYEQYF. The rearrangement uses TRBV9 and TRBJ2-7; 12 bases fit TRBD2. The CDR3 consists of 16 residues. The ends lost 0 bases at V and 2 bases at J; junction bases unmatched: 3. Germline assignment: CDR1 SGDLS and CDR2 YYNGEE.

This clone was seen just once. This chain connects TRBV28 to TRBJ2-5; maybe TRBD2 (6 bases). Germline CDR1 is MDHEN and CDR2 is SYDVKM. This CDR3 has 16 residues. Trimming took 6 bases from V and 4 from J, leaving 21 bases between them. CDR3 amino acids: CASRSYSSGVAETQYF. CDR3 coding DNA: TGTGCCAGCAGGTCCTACTCCTCGGGGGTTGCAGAGACCCAGTACTTC.

This chain connects TRBV6-6 to TRBJ2-7; TRBD1 might be the D (5 bases). The CDR3 is made up of 12 amino acids. Germline V gene sequence: CDR1 MNHNY, CDR2 SVGAGI (reference sequence). Trimming removed 5 bases from V and 4 bases from J, with 9 bases in between. Here the CDR3 DNA reads TGTGCCAGCAGTCCCCAGGGTTACGAGCAGTACTTC. Translated, it gives CASSPQGYEQYF.

The V call is TRBV28, the J call TRBJ2-7; tentatively, D is TRBD2 (6 bases). Germline V gene sequence: CDR1 MDHEN, CDR2 SYDVKM. The ends were cut back, 8 bases at V and 5 bases at J, with 22 bases in the middle. The CDR3 runs to 15 residues. The chain's CDR3 is CASYEVGRTTNEQYF. CDR3 in DNA: TGTGCCAGCTACGAGGTTGGGAGGACAACTAACGAGCAGTACTTC. Together with reference TRBV28 and TRBJ2-7, the CDR3 gives the full variable domain: DVKVTQSSRYLVKRTGEKVFLECVQDMDHENMFWYRQDPGLGLRLIYFSYDVKMKEKGDIPEGYSVSREKKERFSLILESASTNQTSMYLCASYEVGRTTNEQYFGPGTRLTVT.

V usage is TRBV27 and J usage is TRBJ2-7; D is unresolved. The CDR3 length is 15 residues. With 6 bases removed from V and 2 bases from J, the gap between germline ends came to 17 bases. In germline, CDR1 is MNHEY, CDR2 SMNVEV (reference sequence). This CDR3 reads CASRSDHAETYEQYF. In nucleotides, the CDR3 is TGTGCCAGCAGATCTGACCACGCGGAAACCTACGAGCAGTACTTC.

This chain links TRBV11-2 with TRBJ2-7, with a weak D call TRBD2 (6 bases). Germline values: CDR1 SGHAT, CDR2 FQNNGV. V was pared by 4 bases and J by 4 bases, with 8 bases between. The CDR3 extends over 12 amino acids. Here the CDR3 reads CASSSSEYEQYF. CDR3 in DNA: TGTGCCAGCAGCTCTAGCGAGTACGAGCAGTACTTC. Full variable domain (outside the CDR3, taken from reference TRBV11-2 and TRBJ2-7): EAGVAQSPRYKIIEKRQSVAFWCNPISGHATLYWYQQILGQGPKLLIQFQNNGVVDDSQLPKDRFSAERLKGVDSTLKIQPAKLEDSAVYLCASSSSEYEQYFGPGTRLTVT.

This sequence joins TRBV5-1 and TRBJ2-1; perhaps TRBD2 as D (5 bases). The germline V gene encodes CDR1 SGHRS and CDR2 YFSETQ. The CDR3 is 12 residues long. Deletions cut 6 bases from V and 5 bases from J, with 9 bases between. The CDR3 coding sequence is TGCGCCAGCATCGGACTCGACAATGAGCAGTTCTTC. It encodes CASIGLDNEQFF. Supplemented by reference TRBV5-1 and TRBJ2-1, the full variable domain reads KAGVTQTPRYLIKTRGQQVTLSCSPISGHRSVSWYQQTPGQGLQFLFEYFSETQRNKGNFPGRFSGRQFSNSRSEMNVSTLELGDSALYLCASIGLDNEQFFGPGTRLTVL.

The rearrangement joins TRBV10-2 to TRBJ2-1; weak D call: TRBD2 (6 bases). Germline V gene data show CDR1 as WSHSY and CDR2 as SAAADI. This CDR3 is 14 amino acids long. V shed 4 bases and J shed 7 bases, with 14 bases lying between them. CDR3 residues: CASSVGGGGNEQFF. In nucleotides, the CDR3 is TGCGCCAGCAGTGTCGGGGGAGGAGGAAATGAGCAGTTCTTC.

This CDR3 reads CASSLRTTEQFF. CDR3 coding DNA: TGTGCCAGCAGCTTGCGGACTACCGAGCAGTTCTTC. The V and J genes are TRBV7-2 and TRBJ2-1; perhaps TRBD2 as D (6 bases). The CDR3 runs 12 residues. CDR1 SGHTA and CDR2 FQGNSA come from the germline V gene. Deletions cut 3 bases from V and 10 bases from J, with 10 bases between.

Written as DNA, the CDR3 is TGTGCCAGCAGCCAAGGGGGGCCAACCTACAATGAGCAGTTCTTC. Protein: CASSQGGPTYNEQFF. This rearrangement joins TRBV3-1 (or the pseudogene TRBV3-2) to TRBJ2-1; TRBD1 might be the D (6 bases). The germline gives CDR1 LGHDT, CDR2 YNNKEL (reference sequence). This CDR3 is built from 15 residues. V gave up 1 base and J gave up 2 bases, with 9 bases separating them.

The rearrangement joins TRBV6-5 to TRBJ2-3; no clear D gene. The V gene's germline CDR1 is MNHEY and CDR2 SVGAGI. With 7 bases removed from V and 4 bases from J, the gap between germline ends came to 12 bases. This CDR3 is 13 amino acids long. The CDR3 here is CASIWASADTQYF. The CDR3 DNA follows: TGTGCCAGCATTTGGGCATCCGCAGATACGCAGTATTTT.

J is TRBJ1-2 and V is TRBV27, with TRBD1 identical over 9 bases. The ends lost 5 bases at V and 4 bases at J; junction bases unmatched: 8. The CDR3 length is 15 residues. Germline CDR1 reads MNHEY; CDR2 reads SMNVEV (reference sequence). The CDR3 is CASSTTGGAGYGYTF. The CDR3 coding sequence is TGTGCCAGCAGTACTACAGGGGGCGCTGGCTATGGCTACACCTTC.

In its sample, this clone was seen once. The gene calls are TRBV9 and TRBJ1-2; D is undetermined. The CDR3 sequence is 12 residues long. CDR1 and CDR2 from the germline V gene are SGDLS and YYNGEE. Trimming shortened V by 5 bases and J by 0 bases, and 5 bases separated the two germline ends. The CDR3 here is CASRRTNYGYTF. CDR3 in DNA: TGTGCCAGCAGGCGTACTAACTATGGCTACACCTTC.

The rearrangement uses TRBV11-2 and TRBJ1-5, with D perhaps matching TRBD1 (5 bases). Trimming removed 0 bases from V and 0 bases from J, with 15 bases in between. The CDR3 has 18 residues. Germline V gene lookup returns CDR1 SGHAT and CDR2 FQNNGV. The CDR3, as DNA: TGTGCCAGCAGCTTAGAACCGCCCGGGACTGCTAGCAATCAGCCCCAGCATTTT. Translating gives CASSLEPPGTASNQPQHF.

The CDR3 nucleotides are TGTGCCAGCAGCGTAGGTAACAGAAACAATGAGCAGTTCTTC. This sequence encodes CASSVGNRNNEQFF. The V gene is TRBV9, the J gene TRBJ2-1; D is undetermined. Germline assignment: CDR1 SGDLS and CDR2 YYNGEE. Trimming took 0 bases from V and 5 from J, leaving 9 bases between them. There are 14 residues in the CDR3.

This rearrangement joins TRBV4-3 to TRBJ2-2, with D perhaps matching TRBD1 (5 bases). Germline V lookup: CDR1 LGHNA, CDR2 YSLEER. This CDR3 comprises 14 residues. The V end lost 6 bases, the J end lost 3 bases, and 11 bases lay between the germline ends. The CDR3 nucleotides read TGCGCCAGCAGAGCTGCAGGGCACACCGGGGAGCTGTTTTTT. Translated: CASRAAGHTGELFF.

In its sample, this clone was seen a few times. V gene TRBV7-2 combines with J gene TRBJ2-7, with 7 bases aligning to TRBD2. This CDR3 has 14 residues. The junction had 6 bases not matched to a gene; V was cut back by 1 base and J by 6 bases. Per the germline V gene, CDR1 is SGHTA and CDR2 is FQGNSA. This chain's CDR3 is CASSLGRGSREQYF. CDR3 DNA sequence: TGTGCCAGCAGCTTAGGGCGGGGGTCGCGCGAGCAGTACTTC. Filled out from reference TRBV7-2 and TRBJ2-7, the complete variable domain reads GAGVSQSPSNKVTEKGKDVELRCDPISGHTALYWYRQSLGQGLEFLIYFQGNSAPDKSGLPSDRFSAERTGGSVSTLTIQRTQQEDSAVYLCASSLGRGSREQYFGPGTRLTVT.